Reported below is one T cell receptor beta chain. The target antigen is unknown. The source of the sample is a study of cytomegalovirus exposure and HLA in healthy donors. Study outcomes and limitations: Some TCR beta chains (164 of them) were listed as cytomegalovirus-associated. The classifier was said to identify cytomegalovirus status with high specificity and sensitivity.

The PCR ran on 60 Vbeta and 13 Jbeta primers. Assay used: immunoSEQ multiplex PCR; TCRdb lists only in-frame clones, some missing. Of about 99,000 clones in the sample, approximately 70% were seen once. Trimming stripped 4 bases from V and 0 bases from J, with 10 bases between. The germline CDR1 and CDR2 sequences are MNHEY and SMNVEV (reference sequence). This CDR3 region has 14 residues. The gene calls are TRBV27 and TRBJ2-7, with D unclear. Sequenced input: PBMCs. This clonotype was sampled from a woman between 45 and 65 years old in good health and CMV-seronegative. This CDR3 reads CASSSHTNSYEQYF. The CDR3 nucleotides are TGTGCCAGCAGTTCTCACACTAACTCCTACGAGCAGTACTTC.